These 22 T cell receptor beta chains were sequenced from one sample in a study of shared clonotypes between healthy human individuals. The table came from immunoSEQ multiplex PCR; TCRdb's copy has only in-frame clones and leaves some out. This sample has some 1 million clones, with roughly 75% found just once. The sequencing sample was made of memory CD4+ T cells sorted from blood. Subset defined: CD45RA-negative fraction. The receptors stem from a man between 18 and 35 years old in good health.

This chain uses TRBV29-1 with TRBJ2-7; 8 bases are a match to TRBD2. The CDR3 covers 14 residues. The junction had 6 bases not matched to a gene; V was cut back by 3 bases and J by 2 bases. Germline CDR1 is SQVTM and CDR2 is ANQGSEA. In nucleotides, the CDR3 is TGCAGCGTTGAGGGTAGCGGGGTCCCCTACGAGCAGTACTTC. It specifies CSVEGSGVPYEQYF.

The rearrangement uses TRBV9 and TRBJ2-2; D uncertain. With 2 bases removed from V and 0 bases from J, the gap between germline ends came to 8 bases. The germline V gene has CDR1 SGDLS and CDR2 YYNGEE. The CDR3 consists of 15 residues. The CDR3 loop is CASSVLASNTGELFF. CDR3 DNA sequence: TGTGCCAGCAGCGTCTTAGCCTCGAACACCGGGGAGCTGTTTTTT.

The rearrangement links TRBV27 to TRBJ1-2; a possible D gene is TRBD1 (5 bases). CDR1 is MNHEY and CDR2 is SMNVEV in the germline V gene (reference sequence). The CDR3 covers 14 residues. Trimming removed 1 base at V and 2 bases at J, with 8 bases between. The CDR3 is CASSLLPGNYGYTF. CDR3 DNA: TGTGCCAGCAGTTTATTGCCAGGGAACTATGGCTACACCTTC.

There are a few counts of this clone. The CDR3 sequence is CASSYTGQVGYTF. The CDR3 DNA sequence: TGTGCCAGCAGTTATACGGGCCAAGTAGGCTACACCTTC. The V call is TRBV6-6, the J call TRBJ1-2; the D is unclear. The CDR3 sequence is 13 residues long. Trimming left V 3 bases short and J 8 bases short, with 13 bases between. In germline, CDR1 is MNHNY, CDR2 SVGAGI (reference sequence).

The chain is built from TRBV6-6 and TRBJ2-7; 8 nucleotides line up with TRBD2. Trimming at V came to 7 bases and at J to 3 bases, leaving 8 bases not matched to a gene. The CDR3 contains 14 residues. Germline V gene lookup returns CDR1 MNHNY and CDR2 SVGAGI (reference sequence). The CDR3 sequence: CASTQAGAGYEQYF. The CDR3 DNA follows: TGTGCCAGCACTCAAGCGGGGGCCGGCTACGAGCAGTACTTC.

The rearrangement links TRBV7-8 to TRBJ2-1; D might be TRBD2 (7 bases). Germline values: CDR1 SGHVS, CDR2 FQNEAQ. The CDR3 contains 14 residues. V was cut by 5 bases and J by 9 bases, with 17 bases left in between. CDR3 amino acids: CASSLDRGAGEQFF. The CDR3 DNA is TGTGCCAGCAGCCTTGACCGGGGGGCGGGTGAGCAGTTCTTC.

The chain joins TRBV11-2 to TRBJ2-7; D remains unclear. This CDR3 is 11 amino acids long. V gave up 5 bases and J gave up 6 bases, with 8 bases separating them. Germline V gene data show CDR1 as SGHAT and CDR2 as FQNNGV. The CDR3 protein is CASSLSLEQYF. In DNA, the CDR3 is TGTGCCAGCAGCCTGTCCCTCGAGCAGTACTTC.

The gene calls are TRBV5-1 and TRBJ2-7, with 7 bases fitting TRBD2. The J segment lost 1 base and the V segment lost 5 bases, leaving 6 bases of the junction unmatched. Germline-derived CDR1 and CDR2 are SGHRS and YFSETQ. The CDR3 contains 14 residues. The CDR3 region has the DNA TGCGCCAGCAGTTATTCTAGCGGTTCCTACGAGCAGTACTTC. Translating it yields CASSYSSGSYEQYF.

The chain's CDR3 is CATSQDGFGQPQHF. As DNA, the CDR3 is TGTGCCACCTCACAGGACGGGTTCGGTCAGCCCCAGCATTTT. J is TRBJ1-5 and V is TRBV10-3, with a possible D match to TRBD1 (5 bases). Trimming took 10 bases from V and 6 from J, leaving 19 bases between them. CDR1 and CDR2 from the germline V gene are ENHRY and SYGVKD. The CDR3 contains 14 residues.

The chain recombines TRBV4-3 with TRBJ1-1; D gene uncertain. V was trimmed by 4 bases and J by 0 bases, leaving 6 bases between them. Germline V gene sequence: CDR1 LGHNA, CDR2 YSLEER. The CDR3 is 13 amino acids. CDR3 in amino acids: CASSLIMNTEAFF. As DNA, the CDR3 is TGCGCCAGCAGCCTGATTATGAACACTGAAGCTTTCTTT.

A note on this clone: Other DNA sequences in this specimen translate into the identical CDR3. The chain couples TRBV5-6 to TRBJ2-2; D unclear. In germline, CDR1 is SGHDT, CDR2 YYEEEE. CDR3 length: 14 amino acids. Between the trimmed V and J ends, which lost 0 bases and 2 bases, there was a span of 5 bases. For the CDR3, the DNA is TGTGCCAGCAGCTTGGACAGAAACACCGGGGAGCTGTTTTTT. This sequence encodes CASSLDRNTGELFF.

Details on this clone: A read error may produce the germline difference seen at one junction end. The chain has TRBV27 and TRBJ2-7, with D possibly called TRBD1 or TRBD2 (5 bases each). CDR1 and CDR2 (germline): MNHEY, SMNVEV (reference sequence). The CDR3 is 15 amino acids. The CDR3 spells CASRAGTGVWGEQYF. As DNA, the CDR3 is TGTGCAAGCAGGGCAGGGACGGGCGTTTGGGGCGAGCAGTACTTC.

The chain carries TRBV14 and TRBJ2-3, with 11 bases lining up with TRBD1. Germline V lookup: CDR1 SGHDN, CDR2 FVKESK. This CDR3 comprises 17 residues. V lost 3 bases to trimming and J lost 6 bases; unmatched junction nucleotides: 11. The CDR3 is CASSQRPGQGGEDTQYF. CDR3 DNA: TGTGCCAGCAGCCAGAGACCGGGACAGGGGGGTGAGGATACGCAGTATTTT.

The rearrangement links TRBV15 to TRBJ2-7, with a weak D call TRBD2 (5 bases). This CDR3 contains 14 residues. Looked up from germline, CDR1 is LNHNV and CDR2 is YYDKDF (reference sequence). The V and J ends lost 0 bases and 4 bases respectively, with 10 bases between them. The CDR3 reads CATSRDEGGYEQYF. The CDR3, as DNA: TGTGCCACCAGCAGAGACGAGGGTGGGTACGAGCAGTACTTC.

The chain couples TRBV5-1 to TRBJ2-5; tentatively, D is TRBD1 (5 bases). Germline CDR1 and CDR2: SGHRS and YFSETQ. Trimming stripped 0 bases from V and 1 base from J, with 16 bases between. This CDR3 contains 17 residues. This chain's CDR3 is CASSLGAQGPSQETQYF. In DNA, the CDR3 is TGCGCCAGCAGCTTGGGGGCCCAGGGTCCCTCCCAAGAGACCCAGTACTTC.

The chain uses TRBV7-2 and TRBJ2-7; TRBD2 agrees at 8 bases. The CDR3 length is 14 residues. Germline lookup yields CDR1 SGHTA and CDR2 FQGNSA. The ends lost 3 bases at V and 2 bases at J; junction bases unmatched: 3. This CDR3 reads CASSFGLATYEQYF. Here the CDR3 DNA reads TGTGCCAGCAGCTTCGGACTAGCCACCTACGAGCAGTACTTC.

This clone was seen ten or more times. This sequence joins TRBV4-1 and TRBJ1-5; 8 bases match TRBD1. CDR1 and CDR2 (germline): MGHRA, YSYEKL. With 2 bases clipped from V and 6 bases from J, the junction kept 12 bases outside the gene matches. The CDR3 contains 17 residues. CDR3 region: CASSQTIVRGPGQPQHF. The CDR3, as DNA: TGCGCCAGCAGCCAAACTATTGTCAGGGGGCCGGGTCAGCCCCAGCATTTT.

This clone was counted once. The chain has TRBV7-9 and TRBJ2-1; unclear D gene. With 7 bases removed from V and 6 bases from J, the gap between germline ends came to 19 bases. There are 15 residues in the CDR3. Germline loops: CDR1 SEHNR, CDR2 FQNEAQ (reference sequence). The CDR3 protein is CASTPPVGSGNEQFF. For the CDR3, the DNA is TGTGCCAGCACCCCGCCGGTAGGGTCCGGCAATGAGCAGTTCTTC. Full variable domain (rest looked up from reference TRBV7-9 and TRBJ2-1): DTGVSQNPRHKITKRGQNVTFRCDPISEHNRLYWYRQTLGQGPEFLTYFQNEAQLEKSRLLSDRFSAERPKGSFSTLEIQRTEQGDSAMYLCASTPPVGSGNEQFFGPGTRLTVL.

This clone has at least ten counts. The chain combines TRBV7-6 with TRBJ2-5; either TRBD1 or TRBD2 may fit D (6 bases each). The V gene's germline CDR1 is SGHVS and CDR2 FNYEAQ. This CDR3 has 17 residues. The germline V and J ends were trimmed by 2 bases and 2 bases, with 18 bases remaining between them. The CDR3 region is CASSLPREGGLQETQYF. For the CDR3, the DNA is TGTGCCAGCAGCTTACCAAGGGAAGGGGGGCTTCAAGAGACCCAGTACTTC.

The chain combines TRBV7-9 with TRBJ2-3; no definite D call. Trimming cost V 3 bases and J 2 bases, with 9 bases left between them. Per germline, CDR1 SEHNR and CDR2 FQNEAQ (reference sequence). This CDR3 comprises 14 residues. For the CDR3, the DNA is TGTGCCAGCAGCTTCCGACTTTTCACAGATACGCAGTATTTT. Protein product: CASSFRLFTDTQYF.

This clone showed up just once. V and J are TRBV6-6 and TRBJ1-2; no firm D call. CDR1 and CDR2 from the germline V gene are MNHNY and SVGAGI (reference sequence). The CDR3 contains 14 residues. V was trimmed by 8 bases and J by 1 base, leaving 14 bases between them. This CDR3 is CASSPQRYNYGYTF. CDR3 nucleotides: TGTGCCAGCTCTCCCCAGCGCTATAACTATGGCTACACCTTC.

The chain is built from TRBV5-4 and TRBJ2-1; 14 positions match TRBD2. CDR1 is SGHNT and CDR2 is YYREEE in the germline V gene (reference sequence). This CDR3 contains 16 residues. The V and J ends lost 0 bases and 12 bases, in that order; junction bases with no gene match: 8. The CDR3 spells CASSLGGLAGGLVQFF. CDR3 DNA sequence: TGTGCCAGCAGCTTGGGTGGACTAGCGGGAGGCCTTGTGCAGTTCTTC.